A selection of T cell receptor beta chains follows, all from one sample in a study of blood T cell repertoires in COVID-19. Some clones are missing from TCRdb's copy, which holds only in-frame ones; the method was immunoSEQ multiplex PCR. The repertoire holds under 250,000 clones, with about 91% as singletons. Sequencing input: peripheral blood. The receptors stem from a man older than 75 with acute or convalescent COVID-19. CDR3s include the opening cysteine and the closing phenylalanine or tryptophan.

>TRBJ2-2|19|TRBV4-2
CASSQEARLAGLNTGELFF
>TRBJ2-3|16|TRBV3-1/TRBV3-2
CASSPTGGFSTDTQYF
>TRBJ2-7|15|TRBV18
CASSPGTSGPYEQYF
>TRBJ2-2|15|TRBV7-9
CASSPEGGVAGELFF
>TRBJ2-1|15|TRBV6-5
CASSDTGGTYNEQFF
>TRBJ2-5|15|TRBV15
CATSRGGQGSETQYF
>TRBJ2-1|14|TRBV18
CASSLPGQGIEQFF
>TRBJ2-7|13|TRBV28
CASRSGARYEQYF
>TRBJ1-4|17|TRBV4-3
CASSQGTGGNLGEKLFF
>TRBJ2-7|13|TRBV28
CASSLTPTYEQYF
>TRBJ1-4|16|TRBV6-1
CASSGPDRATNEKLFF
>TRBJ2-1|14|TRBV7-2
CASNRDSLTKEQFF
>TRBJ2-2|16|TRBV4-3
CASSPGLAGVTGELFF
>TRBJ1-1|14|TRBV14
CASSQQGRSTEAFF
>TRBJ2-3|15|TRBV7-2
CASSLVLGNTDTQYF
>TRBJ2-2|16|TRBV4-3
CASSPGQGQITGELFF
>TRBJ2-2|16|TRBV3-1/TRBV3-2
CASSQVGLARGGELFF
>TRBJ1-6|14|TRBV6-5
CASSFRGKNSPLHF
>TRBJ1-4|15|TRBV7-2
CASSLDRATNEKLFF
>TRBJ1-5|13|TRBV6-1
CASSEQGGQPQHF
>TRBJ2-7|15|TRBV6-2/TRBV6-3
CASSQTLLYYYEQYF
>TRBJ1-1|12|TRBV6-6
CATDNRVSEAFF
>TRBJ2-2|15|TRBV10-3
CAIRESVGRVGELFF
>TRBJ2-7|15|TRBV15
CATSRDQGGPYEQYF
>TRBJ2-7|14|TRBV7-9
CASSNRDSFYEQYF
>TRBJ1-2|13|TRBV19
CASSRTGQYGYTF
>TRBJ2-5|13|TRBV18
CASYRDLQETQYF
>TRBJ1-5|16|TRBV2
CASSSYRDRVNQPQHF
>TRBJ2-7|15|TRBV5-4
CASSTQAGSSYEQYF
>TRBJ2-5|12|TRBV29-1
CSGRQGQETQYF
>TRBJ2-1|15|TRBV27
CASSWTSGGQNEQFF
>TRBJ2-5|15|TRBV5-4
CASSPRGAGEETQYF
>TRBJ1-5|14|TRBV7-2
CASTAGILNQPQHF
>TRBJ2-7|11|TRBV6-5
CASSREYEQYF
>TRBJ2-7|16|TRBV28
CASTLRVGGGRYEQYF
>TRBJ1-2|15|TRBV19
CASSTQGGRNYGYTF
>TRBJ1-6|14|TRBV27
CASSLDAWRAPLHF
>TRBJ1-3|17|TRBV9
CASSVDPGTGSGNTIYF
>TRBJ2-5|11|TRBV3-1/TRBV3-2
CASSLGETQYF
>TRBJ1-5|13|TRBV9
CASSPGSNQPQHF
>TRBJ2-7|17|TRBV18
CASSPRTGGAGAYEQYF
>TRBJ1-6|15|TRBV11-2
CASSYRQGGNSPLHF
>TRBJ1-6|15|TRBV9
CASSVAGSQNSPLHF
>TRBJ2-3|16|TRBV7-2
CASSLAGPGGADTQYF
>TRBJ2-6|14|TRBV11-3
CASSSGQGSNVLTF
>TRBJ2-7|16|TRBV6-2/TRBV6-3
CASSYIGQGWSYEQYF
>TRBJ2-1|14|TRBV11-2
CASSLYGRWNEQFF
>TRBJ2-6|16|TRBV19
CASSIGQGTGANVLTF
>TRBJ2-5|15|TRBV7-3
CASSLGGLQQETQYF
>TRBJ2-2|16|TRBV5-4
CASSPEQIFDTGELFF
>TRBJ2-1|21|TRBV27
CASSSMVLVVAGGPSYNEQFF
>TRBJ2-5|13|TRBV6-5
CASSTRVGETQYF
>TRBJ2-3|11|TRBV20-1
CSARERLEVYF
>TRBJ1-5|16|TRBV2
CASSEGRGDSNQPQHF
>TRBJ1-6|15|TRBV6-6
CASSVPGQGVTPLHF
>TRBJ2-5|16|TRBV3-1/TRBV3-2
CASISSSARVGETQYF
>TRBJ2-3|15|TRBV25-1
CASSESSGIRDTQYF
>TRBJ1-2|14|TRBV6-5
CASSYQGRGNGYTF
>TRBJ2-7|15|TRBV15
CATSRTSGRGYEQYF
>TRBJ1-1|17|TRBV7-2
CASSHRRDSQAGGEAFF